This TCR beta chain is drawn from a study of T cell repertoires in cytomegalovirus infection. Study context: CMV infection and matching HLA type were both indicated by public TCR beta signatures.

Study conclusions and caveats: Adding up the frequency of public TCR beta families identified people who carried CMV plus the relevant HLA.

Turning to this clonotype: No antigen is known for it.

CDR1 is SEHNR, CDR2 FQNEAQ, per germline (reference sequence). Trimming stripped 3 bases from V and 4 bases from J, with 21 bases between. The CDR3 loop spans 18 amino acids. TCRdb re-called the reads through MiXCR, storing one row per CDR3 protein. The top ten clones hold 2.5% to 3% of a sample with 200,000 or so distinct CDR3 sequences, roughly a fifth of them seen once. This sequence was found in a human donor in good health (CMV status not recorded). Some clones in this sample may be carry-over from other donors' samples. The sequencing sample was made of PBMCs. The chain employs TRBV7-9 and TRBJ2-2; the D call may be TRBD1 or TRBD2 (5 bases each). CDR3 nucleotides: TGTGCCAGCAGCTTGGGGACGGCGGAAGGTTTAGGCACCGGGGAGCTGTTTTTT. This sequence encodes CASSLGTAEGLGTGELFF.